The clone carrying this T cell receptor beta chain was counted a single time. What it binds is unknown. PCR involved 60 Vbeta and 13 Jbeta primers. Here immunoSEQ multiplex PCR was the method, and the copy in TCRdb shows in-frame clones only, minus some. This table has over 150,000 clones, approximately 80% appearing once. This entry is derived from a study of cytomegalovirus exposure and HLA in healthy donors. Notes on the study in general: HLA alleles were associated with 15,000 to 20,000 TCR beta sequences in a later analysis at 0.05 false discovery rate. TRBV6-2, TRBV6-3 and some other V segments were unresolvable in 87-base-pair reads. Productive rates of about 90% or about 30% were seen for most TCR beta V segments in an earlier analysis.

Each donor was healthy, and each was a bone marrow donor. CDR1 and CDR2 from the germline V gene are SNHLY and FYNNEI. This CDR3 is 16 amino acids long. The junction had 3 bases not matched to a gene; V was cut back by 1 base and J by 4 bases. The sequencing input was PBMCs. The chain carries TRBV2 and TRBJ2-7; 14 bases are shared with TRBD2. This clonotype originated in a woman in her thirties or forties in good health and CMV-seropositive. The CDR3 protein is CASSEGLAGGLYEQYF. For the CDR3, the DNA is TGTGCCAGCAGTGAAGGACTAGCGGGAGGGCTATACGAGCAGTACTTC.